This T cell receptor beta chain was obtained from a study of beta chain features in type 1 diabetes. Overall study findings and caveats: Over-representation of high TCR-expressing cells was a possible consequence of cDNA sequencing. Shortening of TCRB CDR3s, moderate but significant, appeared in all four CD4+ subsets of Type 1 diabetes patients.

The isolated RNA, all of it, was reverse transcribed, so expressed TCRB transcripts were what got sequenced. Here immunoSEQ multiplex PCR was the method, and the copy in TCRdb shows in-frame clones only, minus some. The data contain under 250,000 clones, roughly a tenth of them singletons. About this clone itself: As yet, its antigen is unknown.

Via CD45RO/CCR7/CD25/CD127/CD95/CD27, cells of the CD4+ naive, central memory, regulatory and stem cell-like memory subsets were sorted. Sort purity for all populations was recorded as exceeding 98%. CDR1 and CDR2 from the germline V gene are SQVTM and ANQGSEA. Trimming left V 6 bases short and J 7 bases short, with 16 bases between. The CDR3 runs to 12 residues. The chain carries TRBV29-1 and TRBJ2-7; no reliable D call. The receptor's source is a young man in good health. Sequencing was carried out using central memory CD4+ T cells from blood. CDR3 DNA sequence: TGCAGCGTCCTGAGACTGGGCAGGGAGCAGTACTTC. This encodes CSVLRLGREQYF.